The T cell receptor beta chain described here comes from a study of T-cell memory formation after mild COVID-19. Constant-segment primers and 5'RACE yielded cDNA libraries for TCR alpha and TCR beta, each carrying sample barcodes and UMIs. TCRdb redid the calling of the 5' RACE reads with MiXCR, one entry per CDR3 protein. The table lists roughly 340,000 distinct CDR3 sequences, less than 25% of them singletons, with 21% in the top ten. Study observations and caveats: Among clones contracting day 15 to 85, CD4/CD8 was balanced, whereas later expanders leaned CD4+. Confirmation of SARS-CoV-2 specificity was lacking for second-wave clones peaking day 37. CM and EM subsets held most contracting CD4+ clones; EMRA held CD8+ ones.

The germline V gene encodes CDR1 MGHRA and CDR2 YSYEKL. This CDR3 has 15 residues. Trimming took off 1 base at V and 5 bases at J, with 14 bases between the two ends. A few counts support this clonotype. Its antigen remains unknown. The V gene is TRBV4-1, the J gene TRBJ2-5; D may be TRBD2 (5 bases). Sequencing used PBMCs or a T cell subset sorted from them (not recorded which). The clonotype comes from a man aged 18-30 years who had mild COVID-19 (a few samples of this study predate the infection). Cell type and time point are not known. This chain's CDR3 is CASSQARAAGETQYF. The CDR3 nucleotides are TGCGCCAGCAGCCAAGCGAGGGCAGCCGGGGAGACCCAGTACTTC.